This TCR beta chain originates from a study of identical twins. Overall study results and limits: Model-predicted out-of-frame TCR alpha sharing fell below observed values in monozygotic twins. Part of the zero-insertion signal could reflect confounding by invariant MAIT and iNKT cells.

There are a few counts of this clonotype. Its antigen is unidentified. TCRdb re-called the 5' RACE reads with MiXCR, one entry per CDR3 protein. Here the sample spans more than 600,000 distinct CDR3 sequences, roughly 20% being singletons. Trimming at V came to 3 bases and at J to 0 bases, leaving 8 bases not matched to a gene. This CDR3 is 18 amino acids long. Germline V lookup: CDR1 LGHDT, CDR2 YNNKEL (reference sequence). The same sample was also studied in work on T cells expressing NK-cell markers. That study adds: Among eight sequenced donors, seven carried HCMV seropositivity while one was seronegative.

The source material was PBMCs. The sequence was obtained from a woman aged 18-29 years in good health. The chain joins TRBV3-1 to TRBJ2-7; 13 nucleotides line up with TRBD2. CDR3 nucleotide sequence: TGTGCCAGCAGCCAGCCCTTACGACTAGCGGGGGGCTCCTACGAGCAGTACTTC. Translated: CASSQPLRLAGGSYEQYF.